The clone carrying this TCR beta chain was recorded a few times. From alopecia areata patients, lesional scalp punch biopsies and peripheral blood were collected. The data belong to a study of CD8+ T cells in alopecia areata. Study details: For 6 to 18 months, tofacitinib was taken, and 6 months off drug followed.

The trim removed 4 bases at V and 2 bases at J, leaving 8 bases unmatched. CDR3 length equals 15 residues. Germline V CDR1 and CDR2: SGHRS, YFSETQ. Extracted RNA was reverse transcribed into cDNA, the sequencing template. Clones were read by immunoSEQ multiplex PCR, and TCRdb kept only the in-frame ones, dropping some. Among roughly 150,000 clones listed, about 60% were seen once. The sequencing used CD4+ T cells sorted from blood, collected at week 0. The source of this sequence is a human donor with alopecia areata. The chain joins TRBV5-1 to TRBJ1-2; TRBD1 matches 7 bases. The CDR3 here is CASSLQTGPNYGYTF. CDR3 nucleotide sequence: TGCGCCAGCAGCCTACAGACAGGGCCAAACTATGGCTACACCTTC.